This T cell receptor (beta chain) was observed in a study of CD8+CD57+ T cells in acquired aplastic anemia. Worth noting for this clonotype: The target antigen is unknown.

Germline CDR1 SGHRS, CDR2 YFSETQ. The CDR3 consists of 13 residues. Trimming removed 4 bases from V and 5 bases from J, with 9 bases in between. Overall study findings and caveats: Patients did not significantly differ from controls in CD8+ Simpson's diversity. Patients and controls shared 25 to 30 CD8+ CDR3 sequences, which appeared highly expressed in patients and within their immunodominant clones.

Genomic DNA acted as the template from which TCR beta VDJ combination and CDR3 sequence profiling were carried out. Via MiXCR, TCRdb re-called the reads, giving one row per CDR3 protein. The sample shows about 270,000 distinct CDR3 sequences, about 56% of them seen only once. This chain links TRBV5-1 with TRBJ1-4; TRBD1 might be the D (5 bases). The source is a human donor with severe aplastic anemia or a healthy control (not recorded which). The sequenced sample was sorted CD4+, CD8+, or CD8+CD57+ T cells (not recorded which) from PBMCs. CDR3 amino acids: CASSRDWNEKLFF. In DNA form, the CDR3 reads TGCGCCAGCAGCCGGGACTGGAATGAAAAACTGTTTTTT.